This T cell receptor (beta chain) emerged from a study of beta chain features in type 1 diabetes. At the level of the study: Healthy donors and patients showed comparable age, gender and cell yields. General study points: Patients with type 1 diabetes showed fewer VDJ junction insertions and more deletions. Patients with Type 1 diabetes showed moderately but significantly shorter TCRB CDR3s in all four CD4+ subsets.

Reverse transcription of all isolated RNA meant that expressed TCRB transcripts were sequenced. The repertoire was sequenced with immunoSEQ multiplex PCR; TCRdb's copy has only in-frame clones and lacks some. The sample includes about 150,000 clones, 6.5% to 8.5% of them seen just once. Sorting of CD4+ naive, central memory, regulatory and stem cell-like memory cells was performed via CD45RO/CCR7/CD25/CD127/CD95/CD27. Sorting gave populations that all exceeded 98% purity. This clone occurred once. The antigen remains undetermined. J was trimmed by 4 bases and V by 4 bases; bases with no gene match: 11. The CDR3 is 16 residues long. Germline CDR1 reads LGHNA; CDR2 reads YSLEER.

Sequenced material: central memory CD4+ T cells from blood. This receptor was obtained from a man younger than 35 with type 1 diabetes. The chain recombines TRBV4-3 with TRBJ1-2, with 8 bases identical to TRBD1. Written as DNA, the CDR3 is TGCGCCAGCAGCCGCCAACAGGGGGTGGGCGGCTATGGCTACACCTTC. Its translation: CASSRQQGVGGYGYTF.